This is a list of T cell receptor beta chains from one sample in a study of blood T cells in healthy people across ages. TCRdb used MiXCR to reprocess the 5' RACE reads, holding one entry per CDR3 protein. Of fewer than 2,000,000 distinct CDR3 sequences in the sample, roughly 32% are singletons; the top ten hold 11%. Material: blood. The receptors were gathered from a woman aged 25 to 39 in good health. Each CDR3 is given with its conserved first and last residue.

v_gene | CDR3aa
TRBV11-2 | CASSLNNRGQETQYF
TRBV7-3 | CASSLVVGELFF
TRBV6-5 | CASRRGSDMQYF
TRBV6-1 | CASTVYNEQFF
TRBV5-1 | CASSLQGIAGNTIYF
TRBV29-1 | CSAAERANTGELFF
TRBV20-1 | CSAPQETQYF
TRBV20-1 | CSARDSGTGHSYEQYF
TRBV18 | CASSPPSEDEQYF
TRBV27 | CASSFRGSQPQHF
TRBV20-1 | CSSTGLEGYEQYF
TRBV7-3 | CASSLSALGPSSYNEQFF
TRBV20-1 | CSATIGTSKRTDTQYF
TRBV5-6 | CASSKTGGAGADVLTF
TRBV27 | CASSSELAGGPTGELFF
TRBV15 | CATSRDYGGLAGQYEQYF
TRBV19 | CASDQGALGQPQHF
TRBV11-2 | CASSLDPRPGSNSPLHF
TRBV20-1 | CSARDQGATNEKLFF
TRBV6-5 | CASSPFTADTQYF
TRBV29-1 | CSVVGTASYNEQFF
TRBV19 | CASSIVWEGYPYEQYF
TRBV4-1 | CASSQDVREAQYNEQFF
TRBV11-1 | CASSIGDTRTRNEQFF
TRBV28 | CAIEPGTRTDTQYF
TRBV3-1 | CASSNRDRYYGYTF
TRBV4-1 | CASSQKAGAGYEQYF
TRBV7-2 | CASSSQTVADTQYF
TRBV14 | CASSQVTTGSAEQYF
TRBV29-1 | CGANNSYEQYF
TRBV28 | CASSLAIATDTQYF